The rows below give T cell receptor beta chains drawn from one sample of a study of CD8+ T cells in alopecia areata. Repertoires were generated with immunoSEQ multiplex PCR, while TCRdb's copy carries only in-frame clones and drops some. Among 200,000 to 250,000 clones listed, less than 65% were seen once. This sample comprised CD4+ T cells sorted from blood, obtained at week 4, from a patient treated with tofacitinib. These receptors were taken from a human donor with alopecia areata. The CDR3 runs from the conserved cysteine through the conserved F or W.

V: TRBV29-1
CDR3: CSVRREGYNEQFF

V: TRBV25-1
CDR3: CASSAQTGGYEQYF

V: TRBV29-1
CDR3: CSVRLWNTGELFF

V: TRBV30
CDR3: CAWRKGGLNTEAFF

V: TRBV4-2
CDR3: CASSQDVRRTGGAYEQYF

V: TRBV7-2
CDR3: CASRTAGGSTDTQYF

V: TRBV5-1
CDR3: CASSMGPLSGANVLTF

V: TRBV7-2
CDR3: CASSLDPQAYEQYF

V: TRBV29-1
CDR3: CSVDRQGALGEAFF

V: TRBV30
CDR3: CAWSVTDTQYF

V: TRBV30
CDR3: CAWTHSGTGPYEQYF

V: TRBV9
CDR3: CASSAGDSPLHF

V: TRBV4-1
CDR3: CASSQETGGYNEQFF

V: TRBV29-1
CDR3: CSVASEYEQYF

V: TRBV5-5
CDR3: CASSLADPYNEQFF

V: TRBV5-6
CDR3: CASSYGQGDGYTF

V: TRBV6-1
CDR3: CASSEAGDRGLVGNQPQHF

V: TRBV6-5
CDR3: CASTPPGGETQYF

V: TRBV29-1
CDR3: CSVDLGIGETQYF

V: TRBV5-1
CDR3: CASSFSVSANTGELFF

V: TRBV5-6
CDR3: CASSLGLAAFALTDTQYF

V: TRBV12-5
CDR3: CASGDGGALGTEAFF

V: TRBV18
CDR3: CASSEVAPNPSGNTIYF

V: TRBV9
CDR3: CASSVEWRQGGNSPLHF

V: TRBV4-2
CDR3: CASSQGAGINTEAFF

V: TRBV4-1
CDR3: CASSQERNTGELFF

V: TRBV7-2
CDR3: CASSLSSGVEQYF

V: TRBV4-1
CDR3: CASSHLDRGNYSPLHF

V: TRBV30
CDR3: CAWRGLHSGNTIYF

V: TRBV15
CDR3: CATGLSQETQYF

V: TRBV10-3
CDR3: CAISEGRGNTEAFF

V: TRBV10-3
CDR3: CAISESTGRANVLTF

V: TRBV6-5
CDR3: CASSYSARHGANVLTF

V: TRBV2
CDR3: CASASGTKETQYF

V: TRBV4-3
CDR3: CASSQEARDDTEAFF

V: TRBV6-4
CDR3: CASSDSGIYGYTF

V: TRBV7-2
CDR3: CASSFGQAYEQYF

V: TRBV30
CDR3: CAWARTRGYTF